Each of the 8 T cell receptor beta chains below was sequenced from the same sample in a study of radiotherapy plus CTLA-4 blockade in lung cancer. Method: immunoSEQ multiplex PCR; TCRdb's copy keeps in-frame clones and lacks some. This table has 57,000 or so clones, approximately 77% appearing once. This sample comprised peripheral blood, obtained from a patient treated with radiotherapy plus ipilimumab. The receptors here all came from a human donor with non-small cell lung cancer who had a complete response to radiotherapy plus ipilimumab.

CDR3: CASSLGPMYYGYTF. The DNA of the CDR3 is TGTGCCAGCAGCTTGGGACCGATGTACTATGGCTACACCTTC. V usage is TRBV5-6 and J usage is TRBJ1-2; D is uncertain. Between the trimmed V and J ends, which lost 0 bases and 3 bases, there was a span of 9 bases. Germline values: CDR1 SGHDT, CDR2 YYEEEE. This CDR3 has 14 amino acids.

The CDR3 loop reads CASSIGPGGTFGRTTEAFF. The DNA for the CDR3 is TGTGCCAGCAGCATAGGACCTGGGGGGACATTCGGAAGGACCACTGAAGCTTTCTTT. This chain joins TRBV7-8 and TRBJ1-1; possibly TRBD1 for D (6 bases). The V end lost 5 bases, the J end lost 4 bases, and 29 bases lay between the germline ends. The CDR3 is 19 amino acids. The germline V gene encodes CDR1 SGHVS and CDR2 FQNEAQ.

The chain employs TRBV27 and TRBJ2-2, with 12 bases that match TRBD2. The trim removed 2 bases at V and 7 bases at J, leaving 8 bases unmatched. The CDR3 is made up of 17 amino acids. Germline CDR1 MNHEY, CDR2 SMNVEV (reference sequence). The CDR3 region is CASSLRLAGVFGGELFF. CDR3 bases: TGTGCCAGCAGTTTAAGACTAGCGGGAGTATTTGGCGGGGAGCTGTTTTTT.

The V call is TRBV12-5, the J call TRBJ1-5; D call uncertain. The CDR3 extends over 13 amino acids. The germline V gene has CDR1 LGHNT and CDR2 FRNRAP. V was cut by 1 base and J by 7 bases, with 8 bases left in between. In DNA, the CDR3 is TGTGCTAGTGGTTTGGAGCCCGGGCAGCCCCAGCATTTT. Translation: CASGLEPGQPQHF.

In nucleotides, the CDR3 is TGCGCCAGCAGCCAAGGAACCGGGTACTACGAGCAGTACTTC. This translates into CASSQGTGYYEQYF. The V gene is TRBV4-3, the J gene TRBJ2-7; the D is unclear. The CDR3 contains 14 residues. The germline gives CDR1 LGHNA, CDR2 YSLEER. The V gene lost 1 base and the J gene lost 3 bases, with 10 bases spanning the gap.

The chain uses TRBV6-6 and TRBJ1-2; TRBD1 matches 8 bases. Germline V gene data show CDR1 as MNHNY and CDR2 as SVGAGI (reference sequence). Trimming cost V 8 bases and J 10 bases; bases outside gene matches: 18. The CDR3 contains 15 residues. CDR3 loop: CASEPPGGTLKLYTF. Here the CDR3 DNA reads TGTGCCAGCGAACCTCCAGGGGGCACCCTCAAGCTCTACACCTTC.

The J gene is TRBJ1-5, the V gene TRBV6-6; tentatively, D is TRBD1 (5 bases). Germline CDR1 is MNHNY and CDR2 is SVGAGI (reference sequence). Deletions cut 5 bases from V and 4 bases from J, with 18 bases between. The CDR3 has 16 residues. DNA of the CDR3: TGTGCCAGCAGTCAATCGAAGGGACCCTCAAATCAGCCCCAGCATTTT. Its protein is CASSQSKGPSNQPQHF.

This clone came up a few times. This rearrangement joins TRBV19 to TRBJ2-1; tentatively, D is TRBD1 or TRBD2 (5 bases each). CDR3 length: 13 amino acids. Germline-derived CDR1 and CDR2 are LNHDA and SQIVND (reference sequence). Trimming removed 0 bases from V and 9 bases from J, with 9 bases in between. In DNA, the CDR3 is TGTGCCAGTAGTATAGAGGGACGGACTGAGCAGTTCTTC. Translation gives CASSIEGRTEQFF.